This TCR beta chain was obtained from a study of T cell repertoires in ileal Crohn's disease. This CDR3 region has 16 residues. CDR1 is MGHRA, CDR2 YSYEKL, per germline. V lost 1 base, J lost 3 bases, and 9 bases stayed unmatched. Sample time point: proximal margin of the surgical specimen (macroscopically non-inflamed). Clones were sequenced by immunoSEQ multiplex PCR, and TCRdb holds only the in-frame ones, with some missing. The table records 7,000 or so clones, approximately 78% of them present only once. Sequenced material: ileal tissue. The chain recombines TRBV4-1 with TRBJ2-7, with 7 bases identical to TRBD1. The receptor's source is an adult with Crohn's disease. The CDR3 is CASSQGGGRLLYEQYF. Written as DNA, the CDR3 is TGCGCCAGCAGCCAAGGAGGGGGCCGGCTGCTCTACGAGCAGTACTTC.